This T cell receptor (beta chain) is from a study of blood T cell repertoires in COVID-19 (TCRdb year 2020). Study-level background: Samples from collaborators originated in the United States, Italy and Spain and spanned both the acute and convalescent phases of COVID-19. The prospective study material was composed of cDNA or gDNA derived from T cells, B-cell-depleted T cells, or PBMCs. The dataset comprised deeply sampled blood TCRbeta repertoires from subjects exposed to, actively infected with, or recovered from COVID-19. The repertoires were made available in a free public database intended to serve as a resource for research on the immune response to SARS-CoV-2. The samples were drawn from the first 160 participants of the ongoing ImmuneRACE study and from about 1,200 subjects provided by 6 global collaborators. The sample metadata nearly always contained a de-identified subject ID, COVID-19 status, age in years and sex. Where available, HLA class I and class II types were obtained from metadata supplied by the sample provider rather than from assay-based typing. Overall results and qualifications from the work: The quantity of clinical and demographic metadata differed by source and by participant and was supplied without curation.

In Seattle, one collaborating source enrolled patients while the infection was active and tracked those patients longitudinally over the course of disease. Collaborating institutions collected whole blood in K2EDTA tubes following their own protocols. For TCRbeta analysis, collaborators shipped samples as frozen whole blood, isolated PBMCs, or DNA extracted from either of those sample types. A note on this clone: The antigen it recognizes is unknown. No much larger clonotype is one base removed from it; base qualities were not supplied.

Germline trimming: 3 bases from V, 1 base from J; junction bases outside gene matches: 3. CDR1 and CDR2 were assigned from the germline V gene (reference sequence) as SEHNR and FQNEAQ. Spanning cysteine to phenylalanine, the CDR3 consists of 15 amino acids. The sequence is cut down to CDR3 DNA, 45 bases in frame from base 1. TCRbeta CDR3 regions were amplified from genomic DNA using the immunoSEQ Assay, a bias-controlled multiplex PCR. On the study's bioinformatics: The number of nucleated cells in each sample was estimated by amplification of reference gene primers within the assay. To quantify the absolute abundance of each unique TCRbeta CDR3 rearrangement, sequence reads were collapsed and filtered. For each sample, productive Simpson clonality was calculated as the square root of Simpson's diversity index across productive rearrangements. TCRdb holds this immuneACCESS table with in-frame rearrangements only. Some clones are missing; in checked studies, unresolved V genes explain under half, and the rest has no known cause. The DNA gave D and trimming, while V, J and clone size come from that table. The sample table holds some 190,000 clones, of which around 76% were seen once. About 7.8% of the sample comes from the top ten.

Here the chain combines TRBV7-9 and TRBJ1-1; 9 nucleotides in the junction match TRBD1. Sequenced material: peripheral blood. This TCR derives from a woman in her sixties or seventies with COVID-19, enrolled during active disease. The CDR3 region reads CASSFTGGWNTEAFF. The DNA sequence is TGTGCCAGCAGCTTTACAGGGGGCTGGAACACTGAAGCTTTCTTT.